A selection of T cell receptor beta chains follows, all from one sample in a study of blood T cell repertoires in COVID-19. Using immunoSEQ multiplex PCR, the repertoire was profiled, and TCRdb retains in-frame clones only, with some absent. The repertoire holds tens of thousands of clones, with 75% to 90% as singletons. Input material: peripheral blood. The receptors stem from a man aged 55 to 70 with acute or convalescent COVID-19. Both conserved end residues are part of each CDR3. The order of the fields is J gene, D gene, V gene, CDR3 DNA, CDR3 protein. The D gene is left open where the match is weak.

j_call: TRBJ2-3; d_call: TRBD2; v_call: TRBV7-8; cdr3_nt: TGTGCCAGCAGCTTAGCGCGTCTAGCGGGACACACAGATACGCAGTATTTT; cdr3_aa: CASSLARLAGHTDTQYF
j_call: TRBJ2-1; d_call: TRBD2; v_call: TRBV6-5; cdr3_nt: TGTGCCAGCAGTTACTCAACCGGGACTAGCGGTAATGAGCAGTTCTTC; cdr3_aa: CASSYSTGTSGNEQFF
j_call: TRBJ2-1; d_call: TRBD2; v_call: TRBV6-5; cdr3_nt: TGTGCCAGCAGTTACCGACTAGCGGGAGGCAATGAGCAGTTCTTC; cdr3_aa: CASSYRLAGGNEQFF
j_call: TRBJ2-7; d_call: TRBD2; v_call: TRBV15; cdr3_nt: TGTGCCACCAGCAGAGGGGCGCGGGAGGGCTACGAGCAGTACTTC; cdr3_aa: CATSRGAREGYEQYF
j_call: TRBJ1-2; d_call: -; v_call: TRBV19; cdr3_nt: TGTGCCAGTAGTATTAATGGCGGCTATGGCTACACCTTC; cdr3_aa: CASSINGGYGYTF
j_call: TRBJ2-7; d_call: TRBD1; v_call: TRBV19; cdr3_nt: TGTGCCAGTAGTAGGGGACAGGTCTCCTCCTACGAGCAGTACTTC; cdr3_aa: CASSRGQVSSYEQYF
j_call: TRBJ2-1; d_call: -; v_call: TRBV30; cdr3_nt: TGTGCCGGTTCGGGGGGCCCCTACAATGAGCAGTTCTTC; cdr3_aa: CAGSGGPYNEQFF
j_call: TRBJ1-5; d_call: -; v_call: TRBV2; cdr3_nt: TGTGCCAGCAGTGGGACAGTGGCTCAGCCCCAGCATTTT; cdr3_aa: CASSGTVAQPQHF
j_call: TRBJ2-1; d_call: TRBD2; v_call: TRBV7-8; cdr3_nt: TGTGCCAGCAGTTTCAAGAGCGGGAGCCTGGGGAATGAGCAGTTCTTC; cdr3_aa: CASSFKSGSLGNEQFF
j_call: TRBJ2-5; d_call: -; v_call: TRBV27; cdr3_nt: TGTGCCACCCGACAGTGGGAAGAGACCCAGTACTTC; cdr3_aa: CATRQWEETQYF